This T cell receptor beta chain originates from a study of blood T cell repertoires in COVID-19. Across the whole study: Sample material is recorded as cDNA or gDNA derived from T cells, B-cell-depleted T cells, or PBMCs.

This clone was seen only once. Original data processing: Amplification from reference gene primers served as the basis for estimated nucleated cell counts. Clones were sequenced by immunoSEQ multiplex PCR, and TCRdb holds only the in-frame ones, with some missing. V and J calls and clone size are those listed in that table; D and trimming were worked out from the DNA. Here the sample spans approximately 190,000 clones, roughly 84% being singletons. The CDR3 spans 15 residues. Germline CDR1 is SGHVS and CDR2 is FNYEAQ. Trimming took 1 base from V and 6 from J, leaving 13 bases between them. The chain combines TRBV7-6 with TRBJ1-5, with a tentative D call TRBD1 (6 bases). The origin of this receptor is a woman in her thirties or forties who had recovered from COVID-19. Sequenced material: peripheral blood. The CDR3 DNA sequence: TGTGCCAGCAGCTTAGTAGGGGGGGGCCTTCAGCCCCAGCATTTT. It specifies CASSLVGGGLQPQHF.